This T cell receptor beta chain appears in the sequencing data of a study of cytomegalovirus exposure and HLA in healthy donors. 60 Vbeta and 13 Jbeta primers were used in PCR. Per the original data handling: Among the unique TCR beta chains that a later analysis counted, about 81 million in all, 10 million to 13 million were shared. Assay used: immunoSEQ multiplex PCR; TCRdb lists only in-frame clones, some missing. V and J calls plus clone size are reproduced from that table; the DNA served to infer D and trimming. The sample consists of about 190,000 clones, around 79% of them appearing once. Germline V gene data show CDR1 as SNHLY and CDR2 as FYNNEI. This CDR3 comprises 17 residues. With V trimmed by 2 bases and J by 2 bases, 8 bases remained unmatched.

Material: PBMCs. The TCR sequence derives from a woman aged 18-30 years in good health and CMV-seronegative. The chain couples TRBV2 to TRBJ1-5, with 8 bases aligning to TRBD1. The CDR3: CASSEKDREEGNQPQHF. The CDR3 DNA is TGTGCCAGCAGTGAAAAGGACAGGGAGGAAGGCAATCAGCCCCAGCATTTT.